The 13 T cell receptor beta chains below come from one sample, sequenced in a study of technical replicates of blood from several donors. Profiling relied on immunoSEQ multiplex PCR, and the TCRdb table lists in-frame clones only, not all of them. Here the sample spans over 55,000 clones, around 87% being singletons. Source material: PBMCs. These receptors all stem from a human donor in good health. Some clones in this sample may be carry-over from other donors' samples.

V gene TRBV11-2 combines with J gene TRBJ2-7; TRBD1 aligns across 7 bases. CDR3 length equals 15 residues. CDR1 is SGHAT, CDR2 FQNNGV, per germline. V lost 2 bases, J lost 7 bases, and 11 bases stayed unmatched. CDR3 in DNA: TGTGCCAGCAGCTTATCGGAAGGGGGCGATTTAGAGCAGTACTTC. Its protein product is CASSLSEGGDLEQYF.

The rearrangement uses TRBV30 and TRBJ2-1, with D possibly being TRBD1 (5 bases). This CDR3 has 14 residues. V was shortened by 2 bases and J by 4 bases, with 12 bases between the two germline ends. Germline CDR1 and CDR2: GTSNPN and SVGIG (reference sequence). CDR3 bases: TGTGCCTGGAGTCAAGGACAACAATACAATGAGCAGTTCTTC. It specifies CAWSQGQQYNEQFF.

The CDR3 region is CASSQDRGERDTQYF. The CDR3 DNA reads as TGCGCCAGCAGCCAAGACCGGGGGGAAAGAGATACGCAGTATTTT. The chain employs TRBV4-3 and TRBJ2-3; TRBD2 matches at 7 bases. With 0 bases clipped from V and 5 bases from J, the junction kept 5 bases outside the gene matches. This CDR3 has 15 residues. The V gene's germline CDR1 is LGHNA and CDR2 YSLEER.

This clone was recorded only once. Written as DNA, the CDR3 is TGTGCCAGCAGCGGGGGGATTATTCAGTACTTC. Its protein product is CASSGGIIQYF. V usage is TRBV7-9 and J usage is TRBJ2-4; TRBD2 might be the D (6 bases). Trimming took off 5 bases at V and 10 bases at J, with 9 bases between the two ends. CDR1 is SEHNR, CDR2 FQNEAQ, per germline (reference sequence). The CDR3 sequence is 11 residues long.

With regard to this clone: One junction end does not reproduce the germline sequence, and a read error may be involved. The V gene is TRBV6-1, the J gene TRBJ1-5; TRBD1 matches 7 bases. The germline V gene has CDR1 MNHNS and CDR2 SASEGT. The CDR3 totals 15 residues. The CDR3 loop reads CASREAGGSNQPQHF. In DNA form, the CDR3 reads TGTGCCAGCAGGGAAGCAGGGGGTAGCAATCAGCCCCAGCATTTT.

The V and J genes are TRBV4-1 and TRBJ2-7; perhaps TRBD2 as D (6 bases). This CDR3 spans 15 amino acids. Per the germline V gene, CDR1 is MGHRA and CDR2 is YSYEKL. V gave up 4 bases and J gave up 2 bases, with 15 bases separating them. CDR3 in DNA: TGCGCCAGCAGCCTAACGGAGGGAGCCGCCTACGAGCAGTACTTC. Protein product: CASSLTEGAAYEQYF.

This clone was seen more than once but under ten times. This chain links TRBV5-1 with TRBJ1-1, with TRBD1 matching 7 bases. From germline, CDR1 is SGHRS and CDR2 YFSETQ. J was trimmed by 0 bases and V by 6 bases; bases with no gene match: 5. CDR3 length: 14 residues. CDR3 sequence reads: CASTLGTVNTEAFF. The CDR3 DNA reads TGCGCCAGCACTCTCGGGACAGTGAACACTGAAGCTTTCTTT.

The chain recombines TRBV27 with TRBJ1-2; D remains unclear. This CDR3 has 15 amino acids. Trimming left V 0 bases short and J 4 bases short, with 12 bases between. CDR1 and CDR2 from the germline V gene are MNHEY and SMNVEV (reference sequence). The CDR3 spells CASSLSILGGYGYTF. In DNA, the CDR3 is TGTGCCAGCAGTTTATCTATTTTAGGAGGCTATGGCTACACCTTC.

V usage is TRBV15 and J usage is TRBJ1-1, with D unresolved. CDR3 size: 12 residues. CDR1 is LNHNV, CDR2 YYDKDF, per germline (reference sequence). V was shortened by 4 bases and J by 2 bases, with 5 bases between the two germline ends. DNA for the CDR3: TGTGCCACCAGCACAGGTAACACTGAAGCTTTCTTT. Translated: CATSTGNTEAFF.

Points on this clone: Other DNA variants within this sample encode the same CDR3. V gene TRBV7-9 combines with J gene TRBJ2-1; 8 bases are shared with TRBD2. Germline lookup yields CDR1 SEHNR and CDR2 FQNEAQ (reference sequence). The CDR3 sequence is 13 residues long. The V segment lost 5 bases and the J segment 7 bases; nucleotides outside the gene matches: 4. In nucleotides, the CDR3 is TGTGCCAGCAGCCCAAGCGGGAGTAATGAGCAGTTCTTC. The encoded protein is CASSPSGSNEQFF. The whole variable domain, filled in from reference TRBV7-9 and TRBJ2-1, reads DTGVSQNPRHKITKRGQNVTFRCDPISEHNRLYWYRQTLGQGPEFLTYFQNEAQLEKSRLLSDRFSAERPKGSFSTLEIQRTEQGDSAMYLCASSPSGSNEQFFGPGTRLTVL.

V gene TRBV7-6 combines with J gene TRBJ2-3, with D possibly TRBD1 on 6 matching bases. V shed 5 bases and J shed 4 bases, with 16 bases lying between them. The CDR3 runs 15 residues. Germline V gene sequence: CDR1 SGHVS, CDR2 FNYEAQ. The CDR3 DNA reads TGTGCCAGCAGCCCCAGGGGCAAGCAGCCAGATACGCAGTATTTT. Protein sequence: CASSPRGKQPDTQYF. The full variable domain, in which reference TRBV7-6 and TRBJ2-3 provide the parts outside the CDR3, is GAGVSQSPRYKVTKRGQDVALRCDPISGHVSLYWYRQALGQGPEFLTYFNYEAQQDKSGLPNDRFSAERPEGSISTLTIQRTEQRDSAMYRCASSPRGKQPDTQYFGPGTRLTVL.

The V gene is TRBV5-1, the J gene TRBJ2-5; 13 positions agree with TRBD2. The V segment lost 1 base and the J segment 2 bases; nucleotides outside the gene matches: 5. Per the germline V gene, CDR1 is SGHRS and CDR2 is YFSETQ. The CDR3 runs 17 residues. CDR3 in DNA: TGCGCCAGCAGCTTGACTAGCGGGGGGGCGCGGCAAGAGACCCAGTACTTC. The encoded protein is CASSLTSGGARQETQYF.

This clone was picked up a small number of times. This sequence joins TRBV6-6 and TRBJ1-2; D call uncertain. Trimming removed 4 bases at V and 7 bases at J, with 7 bases between. Germline loops: CDR1 MNHNY, CDR2 SVGAGI (reference sequence). This CDR3 is 11 amino acids long. The CDR3 DNA reads as TGTGCCAGCAGTTTAGATAGTGGCTACACCTTC. It is translated as CASSLDSGYTF.